This T cell receptor (beta chain) derives from a study of blood T cell repertoires in COVID-19. Across the whole study: The origin of the acute and convalescent COVID-19 samples was the United States, Italy and Spain. Nucleic acid was either cDNA or gDNA, and it came from T cells, B-cell-depleted T cells, or PBMCs.

The V gene end was trimmed by 6 bases and the J gene end by 0 bases; junction bases not matched to a gene: 5. In germline, CDR1 is MGHDK, CDR2 SYGVNS. The CDR3 covers 16 residues. This clone appeared once. Repertoires were generated with immunoSEQ multiplex PCR, while TCRdb's copy carries only in-frame clones and drops some. This table holds around 200,000 clones, under 85% found once. The chain links TRBV25-1 to TRBJ1-3, with 10 bases matching TRBD1. The clonotype comes from a woman of 80 years or more with acute or convalescent COVID-19. The sequenced sample was peripheral blood. The CDR3 DNA reads as TGTGCCAGCAGATCGGGACAGGGGCCCTCTGGAAACACCATATATTTT. This encodes CASRSGQGPSGNTIYF.